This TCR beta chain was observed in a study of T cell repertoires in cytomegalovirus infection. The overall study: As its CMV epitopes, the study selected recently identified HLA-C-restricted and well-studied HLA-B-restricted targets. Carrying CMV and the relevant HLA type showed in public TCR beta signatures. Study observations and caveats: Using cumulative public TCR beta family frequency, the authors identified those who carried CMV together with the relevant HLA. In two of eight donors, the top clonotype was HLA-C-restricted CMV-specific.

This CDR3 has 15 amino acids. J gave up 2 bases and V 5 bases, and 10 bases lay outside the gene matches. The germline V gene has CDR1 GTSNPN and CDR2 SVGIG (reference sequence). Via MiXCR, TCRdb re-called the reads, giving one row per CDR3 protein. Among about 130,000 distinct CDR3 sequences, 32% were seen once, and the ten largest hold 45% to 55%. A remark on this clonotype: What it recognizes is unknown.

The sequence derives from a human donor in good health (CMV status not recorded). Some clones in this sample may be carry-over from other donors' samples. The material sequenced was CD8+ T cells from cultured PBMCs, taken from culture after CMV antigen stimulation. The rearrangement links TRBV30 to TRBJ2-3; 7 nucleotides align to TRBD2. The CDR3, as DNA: TGTGCCTGGGCAGTAGGGAGGGTAGTCACAGATACGCAGTATTTT. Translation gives CAWAVGRVVTDTQYF.